This T cell receptor (beta chain) was identified in a study of blood T cell repertoires in COVID-19. Study context: Both acute and convalescent COVID-19 samples were obtained from the United States, Italy and Spain. The analysed material was cDNA or gDNA that came from T cells, B-cell-depleted T cells, or PBMCs.

As originally analysed: By means of reference gene primer amplification, nucleated cell counts were estimated. The repertoire was sequenced with immunoSEQ multiplex PCR; TCRdb's copy has only in-frame clones and lacks some. That table is the source of V, J and clone size, and D and trimming were worked out from the DNA. The data show about 70,000 clones, about 85% seen once. The ends were cut back, 5 bases at V and 0 bases at J, with 8 bases in the middle. Per germline, CDR1 SGHTA and CDR2 FQGNSA. There are 14 residues in the CDR3. The sequenced sample consisted of peripheral blood. V is TRBV7-2 and J is TRBJ2-1, with no clear D. This sequence originates from a man between 65 and 85 years old with active COVID-19. The CDR3 region is CASSHRSSYNEQFF. In DNA, the CDR3 is TGTGCCAGCAGCCATCGGAGCTCCTACAATGAGCAGTTCTTC.